One sample yielded the 3 T cell receptor beta chains listed below, sequenced in a study of T cells in Graves' hyperthyroidism and ophthalmopathy. The investigators amplified TCR beta CDR3 regions from RNA transcripts. During a first-round RT-PCR of the TCR CDR3, the HTBI primer set was used. TCRdb passed the multiplex PCR reads through MiXCR, listing each CDR3 protein once. The data show hundreds of thousands of distinct CDR3 sequences, 13% to 15% seen once. Sequencing was carried out using blood. The receptors come from a young woman with Graves' hyperthyroidism.

This clonotype was seen at least ten times. The V and J genes are TRBV7-2 and TRBJ2-3; TRBD2 matches 8 bases. This CDR3 is built from 19 residues. Germline assignment: CDR1 SGHTA and CDR2 FQGNSA. V lost 2 bases, J lost 1 base, and 14 bases stayed unmatched. For the CDR3, the DNA is TGTGCCAGCAGCTTACCCCCAGCTCCGGGACTAGTACGCACAGATACGCAGTATTTT. Translating gives CASSLPPAPGLVRTDTQYF.

The sample holds many counts of this clonotype. This rearrangement joins TRBV24-1 to TRBJ2-1; no definite D call. CDR1 KGHDR and CDR2 SFDVKD come from the germline V gene. V dropped 3 bases and J dropped 5 bases, with 19 bases sitting between them. The CDR3 sequence is 17 residues long. CDR3 protein: CATSDVAGAKGDNEQFF. In DNA form, the CDR3 reads TGTGCCACCAGTGATGTTGCTGGCGCCAAAGGAGACAATGAGCAGTTCTTC.

This sequence joins TRBV19 and TRBJ1-1; 11 bases fit TRBD1. Germline CDR1 is LNHDA and CDR2 is SQIVND (reference sequence). CDR3 length: 17 residues. Trimming took 5 bases from V and 0 from J; bases not matched to a gene: 8. CDR3 nucleotides: TGTGCCAGTAGTTCGGGACAGGGGGTTAGTGTGAACACTGAAGCTTTCTTT. Encoded protein: CASSSGQGVSVNTEAFF.